The 10 T cell receptor beta chains below come from one sample, sequenced in a study of identical twins. Via MiXCR, TCRdb re-called the 5' RACE reads, giving one row per CDR3 protein. The table includes 600,000 to 700,000 distinct CDR3 sequences, about 20% detected once. The sample was also reused in another study, on T cells expressing NK-cell markers.

The sample was PBMCs. The receptors were gathered from a young woman in good health.

This clonotype was counted between two and nine times. This chain uses TRBV20-1 with TRBJ2-3; no firm D call. The J call may be mistaken, given a closer DNA end match to TRBJ1-5. The CDR3 has 13 residues. Germline V gives CDR1 DFQATT, CDR2 SNEGSKA (reference sequence). CDR3 sequence (DNA): TGCAGTGCGGGTGGACTAGCCACGGATACGCAGCATTTT. Encoded protein: CSAGGLATDTQHF.

The chain uses TRBV5-1 and TRBJ2-2; D is perhaps TRBD1 (6 bases). Germline V gene sequence: CDR1 SGHRS, CDR2 YFSETQ. V was shortened by 4 bases and J by 4 bases, with 14 bases between the two germline ends. The CDR3 length is 15 residues. The CDR3 DNA is TGCGCCAGCAGCACAGGACAGACTGGCACCGGGGAGCTGTTTTTT. It is translated as CASSTGQTGTGELFF. Based on the CDR3 plus reference TRBV5-1 and TRBJ2-2, the full variable domain is KAGVTQTPRYLIKTRGQQVTLSCSPISGHRSVSWYQQTPGQGLQFLFEYFSETQRNKGNFPGRFSGRQFSNSRSEMNVSTLELGDSALYLCASSTGQTGTGELFFGEGSRLTVL.

The rearrangement uses TRBV10-3 and TRBJ1-6; no clear D. The CDR3 contains 12 residues. Germline CDR1 is ENHRY and CDR2 is SYGVKD. V was trimmed by 10 bases and J by 8 bases, leaving 12 bases between them. The CDR3 loop is CATGEADSPLHF. The CDR3 DNA sequence: TGTGCCACCGGGGAGGCAGATTCACCCCTCCACTTT.

This clonotype was observed a handful of times. V usage is TRBV4-3 and J usage is TRBJ2-5, with 7 positions matching TRBD1. This CDR3 comprises 16 residues. Germline V CDR1 and CDR2: LGHNA, YSLEER. The trim removed 0 bases at V and 5 bases at J, leaving 9 bases unmatched. The CDR3 sequence: CASSQDVRGSQETQYF. The CDR3 nucleotides read TGCGCCAGCAGCCAAGATGTCAGGGGGAGTCAGGAGACCCAGTACTTC.

The chain has TRBV4-2 and TRBJ2-2; D unclear. The V gene lost 1 base and the J gene lost 6 bases, with 12 bases spanning the gap. This CDR3 spans 15 amino acids. Germline CDR1 reads LGHNA; CDR2 reads YNFKEQ. The DNA for the CDR3 is TGTGCCAGCAGCCAAGCGGTGGCGTGGGCCGGGGAGCTGTTTTTT. Translation gives CASSQAVAWAGELFF.

This clonotype was seen repeatedly, ten times or more. V usage is TRBV6-5 and J usage is TRBJ2-1; maybe TRBD1 (5 bases). V shed 2 bases and J shed 4 bases, with 12 bases lying between them. The CDR3 totals 15 residues. CDR1 is MNHEY and CDR2 is SVGAGI in the germline V gene. In DNA form, the CDR3 reads TGTGCCAGCAGTTACCATCTGTCAGGGTACAATGAGCAGTTCTTC. This codes for CASSYHLSGYNEQFF.

The rearrangement joins TRBV20-1 to TRBJ2-7; D is perhaps TRBD1 (6 bases). Germline loops: CDR1 DFQATT, CDR2 SNEGSKA (reference sequence). Between the trimmed V and J ends, which lost 2 bases and 2 bases, there was a span of 16 bases. This CDR3 region has 15 residues. CDR3 nucleotides: TGCAGTGCTAGATCTTACCGGGACAACGCCTACGAGCAGTACTTC. Residues: CSARSYRDNAYEQYF.

This clonotype was seen only once. V and J are TRBV19 and TRBJ2-7; D is perhaps TRBD2 (6 bases). The CDR3 is 13 amino acids. The germline V gene encodes CDR1 LNHDA and CDR2 SQIVND (reference sequence). V lost 8 bases to trimming and J lost 2 bases, with 13 bases between them. The CDR3: CASGRSGAYEQYF. The CDR3 nucleotides read TGTGCCAGTGGGCGGTCGGGGGCCTACGAGCAGTACTTC.

V usage is TRBV5-4 and J usage is TRBJ2-1; TRBD2 matches 8 bases. This CDR3 is built from 15 residues. The ends lost 4 bases at V and 7 bases at J; junction bases unmatched: 10. Looked up from germline, CDR1 is SGHNT and CDR2 is YYREEE (reference sequence). The CDR3 here is CASSPQRGYQNEQFF. The CDR3 DNA follows: TGTGCCAGCAGCCCCCAGCGGGGGTATCAGAATGAGCAGTTCTTC.

This clonotype has ten or more counts. This chain joins TRBV14 and TRBJ2-1, with D unclear. Looked up from germline, CDR1 is SGHDN and CDR2 is FVKESK. V lost 4 bases and J lost 3, with 10 bases in between. The CDR3 has 14 amino acids. CDR3 in DNA: TGTGCCAGCAGCCCGATCCTGCACTACAATGAGCAGTTCTTC. It specifies CASSPILHYNEQFF.